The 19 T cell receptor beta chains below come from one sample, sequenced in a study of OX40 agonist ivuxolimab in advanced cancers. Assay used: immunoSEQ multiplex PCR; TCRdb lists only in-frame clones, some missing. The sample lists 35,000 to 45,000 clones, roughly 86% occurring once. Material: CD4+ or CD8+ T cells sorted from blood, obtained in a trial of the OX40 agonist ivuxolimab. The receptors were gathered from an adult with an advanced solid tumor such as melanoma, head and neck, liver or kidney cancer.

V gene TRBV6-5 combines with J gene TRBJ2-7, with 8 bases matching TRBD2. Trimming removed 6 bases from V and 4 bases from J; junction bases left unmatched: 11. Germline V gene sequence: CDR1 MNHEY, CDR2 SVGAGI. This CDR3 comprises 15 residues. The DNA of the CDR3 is TGTGCCAGCAGGAGGAAGCGGGAGATACCATACGAGCAGTACTTC. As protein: CASRRKREIPYEQYF.

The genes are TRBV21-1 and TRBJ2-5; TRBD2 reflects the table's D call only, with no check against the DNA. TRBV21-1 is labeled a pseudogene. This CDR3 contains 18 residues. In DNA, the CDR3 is TGTGCCAGCAGCCGCCCCCAGCGGGGGCGACCTAACGAAGAGACCCAGTACTTC. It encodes CASSRPQRGRPNEETQYF.

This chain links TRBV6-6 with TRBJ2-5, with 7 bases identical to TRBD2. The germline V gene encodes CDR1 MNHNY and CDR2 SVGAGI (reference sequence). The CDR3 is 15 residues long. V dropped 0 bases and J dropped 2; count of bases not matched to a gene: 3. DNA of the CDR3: TGTGCCAGCAGTTACTCGGCGGGAGATCAAGAGACCCAGTACTTC. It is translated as CASSYSAGDQETQYF.

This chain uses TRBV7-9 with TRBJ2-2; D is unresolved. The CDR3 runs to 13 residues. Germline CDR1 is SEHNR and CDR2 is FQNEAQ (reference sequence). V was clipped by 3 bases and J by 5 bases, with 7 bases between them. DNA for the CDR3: TGTGCCAGCAGCTTTGGGTTAACCGGGGAGCTGTTTTTT. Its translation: CASSFGLTGELFF.

Here the CDR3 reads CASVAGGQDTQYF. Here the CDR3 DNA reads TGTGCCAGCGTAGCGGGGGGCCAAGATACGCAGTATTTT. The rearrangement uses TRBV7-8 and TRBJ2-3, with 10 nucleotides matching TRBD2. This CDR3 has 13 residues. CDR1 is SGHVS, CDR2 FQNEAQ, per germline. V gave up 8 bases and J gave up 5 bases; unmatched junction bases: 4. Together with reference TRBV7-8 and TRBJ2-3, the CDR3 gives the full variable domain: GAGVSQSPRYKVAKRGQDVALRCDPISGHVSLFWYQQALGQGPEFLTYFQNEAQLDKSGLPSDRFFAERPEGSVSTLKIQRTQQEDSAVYLCASVAGGQDTQYFGPGTRLTVL.

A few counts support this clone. The CDR3, as DNA: TGTGCCAGCAGGAGCGGGGGAATTTACAATGAGCAGTTCTTC. Its protein is CASRSGGIYNEQFF. The chain combines TRBV5-8 with TRBJ2-1; 8 bases line up with TRBD2. The germline V gene has CDR1 SGHTS and CDR2 YDEGEE. V trimming: 5 bases; J trimming: 4 bases; junction bases outside the gene matches: 5. There are 14 residues in the CDR3.

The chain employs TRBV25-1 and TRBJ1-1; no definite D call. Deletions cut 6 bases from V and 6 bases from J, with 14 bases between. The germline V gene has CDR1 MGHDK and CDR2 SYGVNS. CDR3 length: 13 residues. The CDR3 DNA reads TGTGCCAGCAGCCCCTCAGCCGGCGCTGAAGCTTTCTTT. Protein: CASSPSAGAEAFF.

Here the CDR3 reads CASSYGYEQYF. The CDR3 region has the DNA TGTGCCAGCAGTTATGGATACGAGCAGTACTTC. The rearrangement uses TRBV2 and TRBJ2-7; D gene unclear. CDR3 size: 11 residues. Trimming removed 5 bases at V and 4 bases at J, with 6 bases between. CDR1 is SNHLY, CDR2 FYNNEI, per germline.

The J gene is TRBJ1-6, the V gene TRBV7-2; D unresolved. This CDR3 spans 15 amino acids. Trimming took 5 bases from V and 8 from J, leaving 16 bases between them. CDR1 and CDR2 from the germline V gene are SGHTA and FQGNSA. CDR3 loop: CASSLAWERYSPLHF. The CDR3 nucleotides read TGTGCCAGCAGCCTCGCATGGGAGCGGTATTCACCCCTCCACTTT.

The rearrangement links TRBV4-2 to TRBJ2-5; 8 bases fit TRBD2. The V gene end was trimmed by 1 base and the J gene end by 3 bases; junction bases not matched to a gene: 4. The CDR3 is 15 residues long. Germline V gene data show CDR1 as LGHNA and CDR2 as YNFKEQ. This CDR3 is CASSQAGRGEETQYF. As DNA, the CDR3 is TGTGCCAGCAGCCAAGCCGGGCGGGGGGAAGAGACCCAGTACTTC.

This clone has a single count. The CDR3 DNA sequence: TGTGCCAGCAGTTCTACCGGCTATGGCTACACCTTC. This gives the protein CASSSTGYGYTF. The chain carries TRBV6-5 and TRBJ1-2; D not certain. This CDR3 has 12 residues. Trimming removed 4 bases from V and 4 bases from J, with 7 bases in between. CDR1 MNHEY and CDR2 SVGAGI come from the germline V gene.

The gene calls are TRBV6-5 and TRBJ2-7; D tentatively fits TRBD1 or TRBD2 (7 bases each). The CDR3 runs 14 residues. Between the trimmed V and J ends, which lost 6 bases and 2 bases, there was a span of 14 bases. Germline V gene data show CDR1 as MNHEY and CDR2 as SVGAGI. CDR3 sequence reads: CASSPRGGTYEQYF. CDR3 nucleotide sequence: TGTGCCAGCAGCCCCAGGGGGGGGACCTACGAGCAGTACTTC.

The CDR3: CASSARGGGTATTNEKLFF. The CDR3 DNA follows: TGTGCCAGCAGCGCGAGAGGAGGGGGGACAGCTACAACTAATGAAAAACTGTTTTTT. The gene calls are TRBV9 and TRBJ1-4; TRBD1 agrees at 7 bases. The CDR3 covers 19 residues. The trim removed 3 bases at V and 0 bases at J, leaving 14 bases unmatched. Germline CDR1 reads SGDLS; CDR2 reads YYNGEE. The entire variable domain, with the rest obtained from reference TRBV9 and TRBJ1-4, is as follows: DSGVTQTPKHLITATGQRVTLRCSPRSGDLSVYWYQQSLDQGLQFLIQYYNGEERAKGNILERFSAQQFPDLHSELNLSSLELGDSALYFCASSARGGGTATTNEKLFFGSGTQLSVL.

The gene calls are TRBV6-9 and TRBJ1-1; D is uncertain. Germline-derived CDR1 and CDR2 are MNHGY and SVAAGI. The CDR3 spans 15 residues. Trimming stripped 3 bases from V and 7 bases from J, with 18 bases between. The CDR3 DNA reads TGTGCCAGCAGTTACTCGACGGCAGGACCATATGAAGCTTTCTTT. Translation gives CASSYSTAGPYEAFF.

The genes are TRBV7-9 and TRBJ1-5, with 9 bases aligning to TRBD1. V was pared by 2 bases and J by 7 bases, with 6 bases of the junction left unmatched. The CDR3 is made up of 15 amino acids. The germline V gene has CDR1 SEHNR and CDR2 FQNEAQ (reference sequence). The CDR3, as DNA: TGTGCCAGCAGCTTATCGGACAGGGGAGAGCAGCCCCAGCATTTT. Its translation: CASSLSDRGEQPQHF. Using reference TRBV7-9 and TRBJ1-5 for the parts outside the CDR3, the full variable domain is DTGVSQNPRHKITKRGQNVTFRCDPISEHNRLYWYRQTLGQGPEFLTYFQNEAQLEKSRLLSDRFSAERPKGSFSTLEIQRTEQGDSAMYLCASSLSDRGEQPQHFGDGTRLSIL.

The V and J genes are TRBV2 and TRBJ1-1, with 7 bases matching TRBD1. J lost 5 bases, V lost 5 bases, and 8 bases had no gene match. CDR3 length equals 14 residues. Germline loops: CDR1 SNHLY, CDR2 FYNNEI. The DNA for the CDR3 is TGTGCCAGCAGTTCAAGGCAGGGGGGGACTGAAGCTTTCTTT. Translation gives CASSSRQGGTEAFF.

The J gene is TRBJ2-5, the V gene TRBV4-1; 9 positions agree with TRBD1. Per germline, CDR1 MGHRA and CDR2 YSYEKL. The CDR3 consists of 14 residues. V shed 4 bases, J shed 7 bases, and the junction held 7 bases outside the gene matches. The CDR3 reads CASSPGTGRATQYF. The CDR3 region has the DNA TGCGCCAGCAGCCCCGGGACAGGGCGCGCGACCCAGTACTTC.

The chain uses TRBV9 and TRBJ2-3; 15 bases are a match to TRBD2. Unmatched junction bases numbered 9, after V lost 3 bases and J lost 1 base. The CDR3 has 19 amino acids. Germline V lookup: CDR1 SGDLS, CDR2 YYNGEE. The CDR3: CASSESGTSGGPGTDTQYF. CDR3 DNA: TGTGCCAGCAGCGAATCCGGGACTAGCGGGGGGCCGGGCACAGATACGCAGTATTTT. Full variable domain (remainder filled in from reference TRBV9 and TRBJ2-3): DSGVTQTPKHLITATGQRVTLRCSPRSGDLSVYWYQQSLDQGLQFLIQYYNGEERAKGNILERFSAQQFPDLHSELNLSSLELGDSALYFCASSESGTSGGPGTDTQYFGPGTRLTVL.

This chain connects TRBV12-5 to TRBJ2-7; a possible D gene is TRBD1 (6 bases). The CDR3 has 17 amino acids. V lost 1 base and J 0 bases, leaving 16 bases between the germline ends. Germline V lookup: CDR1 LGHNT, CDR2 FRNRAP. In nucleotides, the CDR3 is TGTGCTAGTGGTTTGGCCGTTACAGGGAAGACCTCCTACGAGCAGTACTTC. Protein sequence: CASGLAVTGKTSYEQYF.